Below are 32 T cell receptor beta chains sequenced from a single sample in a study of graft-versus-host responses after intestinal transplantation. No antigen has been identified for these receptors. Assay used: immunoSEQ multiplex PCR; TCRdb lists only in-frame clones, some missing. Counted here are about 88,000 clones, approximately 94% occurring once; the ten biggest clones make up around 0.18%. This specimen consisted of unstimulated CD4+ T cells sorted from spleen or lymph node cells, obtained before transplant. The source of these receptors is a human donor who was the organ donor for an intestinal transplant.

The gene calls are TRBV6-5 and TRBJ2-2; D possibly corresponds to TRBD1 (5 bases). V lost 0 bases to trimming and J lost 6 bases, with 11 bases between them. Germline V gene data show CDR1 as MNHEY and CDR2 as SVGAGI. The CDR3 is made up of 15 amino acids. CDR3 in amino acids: CASSYSSGISGELFF. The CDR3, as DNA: TGTGCCAGCAGTTACTCGTCAGGGATCTCCGGGGAGCTGTTTTTT.

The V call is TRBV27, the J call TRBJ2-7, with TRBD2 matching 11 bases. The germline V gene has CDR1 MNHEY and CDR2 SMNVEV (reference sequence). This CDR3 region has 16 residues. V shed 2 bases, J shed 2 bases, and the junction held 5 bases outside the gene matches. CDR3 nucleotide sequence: TGTGCCAGCAGTTTACTAGCGGGGGGTGTCGCCTACGAGCAGTACTTC. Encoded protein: CASSLLAGGVAYEQYF.

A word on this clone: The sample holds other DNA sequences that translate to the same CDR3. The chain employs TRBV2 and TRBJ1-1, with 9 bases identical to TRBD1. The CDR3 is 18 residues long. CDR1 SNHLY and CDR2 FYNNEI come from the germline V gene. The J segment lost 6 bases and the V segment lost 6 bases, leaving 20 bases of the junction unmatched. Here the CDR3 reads CASRGPGQGFLIGAEAFF. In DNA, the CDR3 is TGTGCCAGCAGAGGACCGGGACAGGGCTTCCTAATCGGAGCTGAAGCTTTCTTT. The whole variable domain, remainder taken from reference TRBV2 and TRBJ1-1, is EPEVTQTPSHQVTQMGQEVILRCVPISNHLYFYWYRQILGQKVEFLVSFYNNEISEKSEIFDDQFSVERPDGSNFTLKIRSTKLEDSAMYFCASRGPGQGFLIGAEAFFGQGTRLTVV.

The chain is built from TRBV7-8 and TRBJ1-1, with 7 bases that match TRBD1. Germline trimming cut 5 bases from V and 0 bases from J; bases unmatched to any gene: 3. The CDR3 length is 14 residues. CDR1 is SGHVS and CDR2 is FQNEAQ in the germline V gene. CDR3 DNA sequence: TGTGCCAGCAGCCGGGGACAGATGAACACTGAAGCTTTCTTT. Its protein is CASSRGQMNTEAFF.

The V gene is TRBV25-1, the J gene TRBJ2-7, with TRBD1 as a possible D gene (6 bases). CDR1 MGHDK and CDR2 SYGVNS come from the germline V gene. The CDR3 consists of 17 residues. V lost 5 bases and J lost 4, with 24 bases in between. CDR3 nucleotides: TGTGCCAGCAGTTTGCAGGGGCCGAAGACAGACCTATACGAGCAGTACTTC. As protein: CASSLQGPKTDLYEQYF.

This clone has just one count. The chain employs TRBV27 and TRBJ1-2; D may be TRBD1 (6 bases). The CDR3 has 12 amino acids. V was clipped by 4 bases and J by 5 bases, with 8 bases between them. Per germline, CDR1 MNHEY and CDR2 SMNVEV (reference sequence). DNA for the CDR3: TGTGCCAGCAGTTACCAGGGGTATGGCTACACCTTC. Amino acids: CASSYQGYGYTF.

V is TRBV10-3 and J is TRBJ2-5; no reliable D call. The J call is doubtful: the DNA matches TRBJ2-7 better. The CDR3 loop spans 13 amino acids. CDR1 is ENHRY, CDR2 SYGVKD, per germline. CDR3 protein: CATAAEVSYEQYF. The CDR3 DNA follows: TGTGCCACGGCGGCGGAAGTCTCCTACGAGCAGTACTTC.

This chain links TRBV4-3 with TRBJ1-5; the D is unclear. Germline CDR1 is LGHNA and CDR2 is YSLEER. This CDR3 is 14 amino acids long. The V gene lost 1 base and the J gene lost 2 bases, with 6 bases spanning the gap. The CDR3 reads CASSQAIRNQPQHF. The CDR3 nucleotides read TGCGCCAGCAGCCAAGCCATTCGCAATCAGCCCCAGCATTTT.

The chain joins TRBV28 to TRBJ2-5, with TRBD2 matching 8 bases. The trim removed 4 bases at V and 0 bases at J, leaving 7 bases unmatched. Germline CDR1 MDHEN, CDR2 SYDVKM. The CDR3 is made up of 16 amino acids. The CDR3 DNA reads TGTGCCAGCAGTTCGCTGGGCGGGGGGAACCAAGAGACCCAGTACTTC. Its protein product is CASSSLGGGNQETQYF.

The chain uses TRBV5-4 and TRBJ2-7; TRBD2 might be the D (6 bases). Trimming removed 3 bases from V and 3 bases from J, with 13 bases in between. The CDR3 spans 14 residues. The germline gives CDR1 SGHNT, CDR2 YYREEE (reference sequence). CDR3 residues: CASSSRDSSYEQYF. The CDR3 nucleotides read TGTGCCAGCAGCTCCCGGGACTCAAGCTACGAGCAGTACTTC.

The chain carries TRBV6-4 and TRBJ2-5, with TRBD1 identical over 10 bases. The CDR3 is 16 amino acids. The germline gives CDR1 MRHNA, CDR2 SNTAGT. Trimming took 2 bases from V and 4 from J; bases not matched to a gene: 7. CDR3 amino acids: CASSDLGDRGGETQYF. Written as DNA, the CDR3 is TGTGCCAGCAGTGACCTCGGGGACAGGGGTGGAGAGACCCAGTACTTC.

The CDR3 sequence: CASSINSAAPSYNEQFF. The CDR3 DNA follows: TGTGCCAGTAGTATTAATTCGGCGGCACCATCCTACAATGAGCAGTTCTTC. The genes are TRBV19 and TRBJ2-1; D is undetermined. The length of the CDR3 is 17 residues. From germline, CDR1 is LNHDA and CDR2 SQIVND (reference sequence). Trimming removed 3 bases from V and 1 base from J, with 16 bases in between.

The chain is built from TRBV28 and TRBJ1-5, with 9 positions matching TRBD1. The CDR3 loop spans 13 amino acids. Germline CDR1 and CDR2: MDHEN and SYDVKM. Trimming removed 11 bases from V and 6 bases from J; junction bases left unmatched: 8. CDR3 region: CACTTGGSQPQHF. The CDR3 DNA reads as TGTGCCTGCACTACAGGGGGCTCTCAGCCCCAGCATTTT.

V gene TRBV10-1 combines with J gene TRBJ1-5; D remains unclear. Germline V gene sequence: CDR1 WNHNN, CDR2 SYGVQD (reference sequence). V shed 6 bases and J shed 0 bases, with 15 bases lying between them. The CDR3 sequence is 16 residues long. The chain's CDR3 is CASRKPRPYSNQPQHF. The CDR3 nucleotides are TGCGCCAGCAGGAAACCCAGGCCCTATAGCAATCAGCCCCAGCATTTT.

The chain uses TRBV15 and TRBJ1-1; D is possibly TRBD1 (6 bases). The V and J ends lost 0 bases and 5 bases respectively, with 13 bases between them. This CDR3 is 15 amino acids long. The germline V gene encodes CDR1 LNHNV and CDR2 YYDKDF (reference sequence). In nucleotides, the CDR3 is TGTGCCACCAGCAGAGATCAAGGGGGGTGGACTGAAGCTTTCTTT. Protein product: CATSRDQGGWTEAFF.

The CDR3 DNA is TGCGCCAGCAGCTTGGTGGCCGGGACAGCGTATAAGAACACTGAAGCTTTCTTT. Translation: CASSLVAGTAYKNTEAFF. The rearrangement uses TRBV5-1 and TRBJ1-1; 7 bases align to TRBD1. This CDR3 region has 18 residues. With V trimmed by 0 bases and J by 1 base, 12 bases remained unmatched. Germline V CDR1 and CDR2: SGHRS, YFSETQ.

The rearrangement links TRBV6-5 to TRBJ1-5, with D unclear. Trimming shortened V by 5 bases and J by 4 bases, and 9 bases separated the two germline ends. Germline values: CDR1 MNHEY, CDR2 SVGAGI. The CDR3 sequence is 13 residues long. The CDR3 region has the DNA TGTGCCAGCAGTGGAGGGAAGAATCAGCCCCAGCATTTT. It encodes CASSGGKNQPQHF.

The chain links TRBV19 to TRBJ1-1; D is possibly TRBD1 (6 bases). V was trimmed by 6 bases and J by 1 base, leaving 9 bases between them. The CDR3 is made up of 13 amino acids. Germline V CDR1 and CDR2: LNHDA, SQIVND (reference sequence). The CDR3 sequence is CASSPGANTEAFF. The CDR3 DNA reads TGTGCCAGTAGCCCGGGGGCGAACACTGAAGCTTTCTTT.

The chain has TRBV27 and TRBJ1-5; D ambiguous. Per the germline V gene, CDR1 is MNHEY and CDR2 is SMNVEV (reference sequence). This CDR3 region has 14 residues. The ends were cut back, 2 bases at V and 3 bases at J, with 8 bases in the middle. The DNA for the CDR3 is TGTGCCAGCAGTTTAGGGCAATACAATCAGCCCCAGCATTTT. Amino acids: CASSLGQYNQPQHF.

The CDR3 DNA follows: TGTGCCAGCAGCGGACCGGACAGGGGAAATGAAAAACTGTTTTTT. Translating gives CASSGPDRGNEKLFF. The chain recombines TRBV25-1 with TRBJ1-4; 9 nucleotides match TRBD1. V was pared by 6 bases and J by 5 bases, with 7 bases of the junction left unmatched. CDR1 and CDR2 (germline): MGHDK, SYGVNS. The CDR3 spans 15 residues. Full variable domain (rest looked up from reference TRBV25-1 and TRBJ1-4): EADIYQTPRYLVIGTGKKITLECSQTMGHDKMYWYQQDPGMELHLIHYSYGVNSTEKGDLSSESTVSRIRTEHFPLTLESARPSHTSQYLCASSGPDRGNEKLFFGSGTQLSVL.

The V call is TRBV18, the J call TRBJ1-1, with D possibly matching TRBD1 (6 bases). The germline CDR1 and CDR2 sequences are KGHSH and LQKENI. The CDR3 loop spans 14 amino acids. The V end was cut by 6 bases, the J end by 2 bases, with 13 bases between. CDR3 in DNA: TGTGCCAGCTCTTACGGACAGTCTAACACTGAAGCTTTCTTT. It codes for CASSYGQSNTEAFF.

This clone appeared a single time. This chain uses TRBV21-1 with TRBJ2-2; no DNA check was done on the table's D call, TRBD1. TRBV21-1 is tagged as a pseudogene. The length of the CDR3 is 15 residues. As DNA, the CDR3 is TGTGCCAGCACCGGTGCGGGCAGGGGCCCCGGGGAGCTGTTTTTT. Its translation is CASTGAGRGPGELFF.

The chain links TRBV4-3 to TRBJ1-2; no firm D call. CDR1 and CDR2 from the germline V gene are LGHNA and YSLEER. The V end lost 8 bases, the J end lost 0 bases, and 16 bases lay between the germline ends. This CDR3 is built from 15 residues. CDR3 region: CASSLVQTANYGYTF. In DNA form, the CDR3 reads TGCGCCAGCTCGCTGGTCCAGACCGCTAACTATGGCTACACCTTC.

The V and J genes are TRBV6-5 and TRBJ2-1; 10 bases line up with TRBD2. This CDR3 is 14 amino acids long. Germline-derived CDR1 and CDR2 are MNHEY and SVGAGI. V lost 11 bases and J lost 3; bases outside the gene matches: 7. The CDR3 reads CASFSSGGYNEQFF. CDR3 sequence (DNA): TGTGCCTCTTTCTCTAGCGGGGGCTACAATGAGCAGTTCTTC.

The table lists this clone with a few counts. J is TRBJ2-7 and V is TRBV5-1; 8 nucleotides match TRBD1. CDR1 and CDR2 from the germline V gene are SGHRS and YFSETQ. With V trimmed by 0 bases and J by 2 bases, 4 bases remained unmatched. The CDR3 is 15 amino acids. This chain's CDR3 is CASSLGWTGTYEQYF. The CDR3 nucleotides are TGCGCCAGCAGCTTGGGGTGGACAGGGACCTACGAGCAGTACTTC.

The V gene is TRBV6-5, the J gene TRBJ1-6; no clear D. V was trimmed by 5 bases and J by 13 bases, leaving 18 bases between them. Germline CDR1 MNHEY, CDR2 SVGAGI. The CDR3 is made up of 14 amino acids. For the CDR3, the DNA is TGTGCCAGCAGTCGAACCCCGAAGGATAATCCCCTCCACTTT. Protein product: CASSRTPKDNPLHF.

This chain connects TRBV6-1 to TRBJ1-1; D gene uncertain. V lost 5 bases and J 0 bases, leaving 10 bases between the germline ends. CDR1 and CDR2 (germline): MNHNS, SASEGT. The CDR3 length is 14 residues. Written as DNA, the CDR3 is TGTGCCAGCAGTTTCGGTGTAATGAACACTGAAGCTTTCTTT. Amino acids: CASSFGVMNTEAFF.

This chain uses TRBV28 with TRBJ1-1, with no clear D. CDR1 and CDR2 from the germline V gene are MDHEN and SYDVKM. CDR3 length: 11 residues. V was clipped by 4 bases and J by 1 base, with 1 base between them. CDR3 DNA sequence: TGTGCCAGCAGTTCGAACACTGAAGCTTTCTTT. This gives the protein CASSSNTEAFF.

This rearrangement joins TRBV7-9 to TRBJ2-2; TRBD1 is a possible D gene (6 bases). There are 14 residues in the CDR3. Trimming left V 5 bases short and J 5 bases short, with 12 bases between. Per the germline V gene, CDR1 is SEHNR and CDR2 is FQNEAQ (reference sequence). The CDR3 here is CASSQNRVTGELFF. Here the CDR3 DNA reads TGTGCCAGCAGCCAAAACAGGGTTACCGGGGAGCTGTTTTTT.

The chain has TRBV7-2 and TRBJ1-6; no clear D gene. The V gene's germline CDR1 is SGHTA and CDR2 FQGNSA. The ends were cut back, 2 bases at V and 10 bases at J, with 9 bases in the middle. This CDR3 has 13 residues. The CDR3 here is CASSLKGNSPLHF. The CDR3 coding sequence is TGTGCCAGCAGCTTAAAGGGTAACTCACCCCTCCACTTT.

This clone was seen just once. CDR3 DNA: TGTGCCAGCAGCGTCACATCTGCTAATAATTCACCCCTCCACTTT. Translated: CASSVTSANNSPLHF. The genes are TRBV7-3 and TRBJ1-6; D gene ambiguous. The germline CDR1 and CDR2 sequences are SGHTA and FQGTGA. This CDR3 spans 15 amino acids. V lost 5 bases, J lost 5 bases, and 13 bases lay in between.

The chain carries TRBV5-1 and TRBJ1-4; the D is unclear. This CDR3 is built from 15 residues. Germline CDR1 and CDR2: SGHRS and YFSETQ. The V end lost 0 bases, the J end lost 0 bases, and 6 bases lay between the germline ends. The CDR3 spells CASSLVPSTNEKLFF. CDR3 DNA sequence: TGCGCCAGCAGCTTGGTACCGTCAACTAATGAAAAACTGTTTTTT.